The 27 T cell receptor beta chains in this list originate from one sample, sequenced in a study of CXCR3-negative and CXCR3-positive naive CD8 T cells. With UMI labels, 5' RACE was used to prepare the TRB cDNA libraries. Reanalyzing the 5' RACE reads, TCRdb keeps one entry per CDR3 protein, without DNA. Across approximately 38,000 distinct CDR3 sequences, the top ten clones capture more than 7% of the sample. The sample consisted of memory CD8+ T cells from blood. All receptors come from a human donor in good health. Some clones in this sample may be carry-over from other donors' samples.

V is TRBV11-2 and J is TRBJ2-2. Germline CDR1 SGHAT, CDR2 FQNNGV. The CDR3 has 14 residues. CDR3: CAGPGRLSTGELFF.

V usage is TRBV27 and J usage is TRBJ2-7. Germline V gene sequence: CDR1 MNHEY, CDR2 SMNVEV (reference sequence). CDR3 length equals 12 residues. CDR3 sequence reads: CASSPSTYEQYF.

The chain combines TRBV20-1 with TRBJ2-2; checking the TCRdb D call of TRBD2 is not possible without DNA. The germline gives CDR1 DFQATT, CDR2 SNEGSKA (reference sequence). This CDR3 is built from 17 residues. The CDR3 reads CSARDPGLGGEAGELFF.

The genes are TRBV7-8 and TRBJ2-1; TCRdb gives TRBD2 as the D gene, but with no DNA this cannot be confirmed. Germline V CDR1 and CDR2: SGHVS, FQNEAQ. CDR3 length: 15 residues. The CDR3 region is CASSLGAGGPSEQFF.

The CDR3 region is CASTTGAGNQPQHF. The genes are TRBV6-2 or TRBV6-3 and TRBJ1-5; absent DNA, TCRdb's TRBD1 call cannot be checked. Germline-derived CDR1 and CDR2 are MNHEY and SVGEGT. This CDR3 has 14 amino acids.

The J gene is TRBJ2-7, the V gene TRBV6-2 or TRBV6-3; the TCRdb call, TRBD1, lacks DNA for checking. Germline V gene data show CDR1 as MNHEY and CDR2 as SVGEGT. This CDR3 comprises 11 residues. The CDR3 reads CASGPGREQYF.

According to its frequency, this clonotype is medium-sized. This chain connects TRBV14 to TRBJ2-1. The CDR3 runs to 12 residues. CDR1 SGHDN and CDR2 FVKESK come from the germline V gene. The CDR3 is CASGPHPTEQFF.

This chain connects TRBV12-3 or TRBV12-4 to TRBJ2-7; TCRdb returns TRBD1, unconfirmable since there is no DNA. The CDR3 runs to 14 residues. CDR3 sequence reads: CASSQWTGTEEQYF.

The V gene is TRBV29-1, the J gene TRBJ2-1; TCRdb outputs TRBD2, but without DNA this stays unchecked. Per germline, CDR1 SQVTM and CDR2 ANQGSEA. The CDR3 has 14 amino acids. The CDR3 is CSVEGVAGDNEQFF.

The V call is TRBV4-1, the J call TRBJ2-5. Germline loops: CDR1 MGHRA, CDR2 YSYEKL. The CDR3 covers 15 residues. The CDR3 sequence is CASSQAPRGQETQYF.

The CDR3 here is CASSFPAGSEQYF. The chain carries TRBV5-1 and TRBJ2-7; the D call of TRBD1 rests on TCRdb alone, since no DNA is present to check it. The CDR3 is 13 amino acids. Germline assignment: CDR1 SGHRS and CDR2 YFSETQ.

The chain has TRBV29-1 and TRBJ2-7. From germline, CDR1 is SQVTM and CDR2 ANQGSEA. CDR3 size: 13 residues. CDR3 protein: CSVVDGDSYEQYF.

This chain connects TRBV7-8 to TRBJ1-4; TCRdb names TRBD1, which stays unverified in the absence of DNA. The length of the CDR3 is 15 residues. Germline V gene lookup returns CDR1 SGHVS and CDR2 FQNEAQ. The CDR3 reads CASSSRQGRWEKLFF.

The chain uses TRBV6-2 or TRBV6-3 and TRBJ2-1; TCRdb gives TRBD1 as the D gene, but with no DNA this cannot be confirmed. The germline V gene has CDR1 MNHEY and CDR2 SVGEGT. The CDR3 spans 16 residues. The CDR3 protein is CASSYPPVAGVNEQFF.

This chain uses TRBV20-1 with TRBJ2-1; as DNA is missing, the TRBD1 call by TCRdb cannot be tested. Germline CDR1 reads DFQATT; CDR2 reads SNEGSKA (reference sequence). This CDR3 has 21 residues. Here the CDR3 reads CSARDPLAGPQSPSIYNEQFF.

This sequence joins TRBV20-1 and TRBJ2-1. This CDR3 has 17 residues. CDR1 is DFQATT and CDR2 is SNEGSKA in the germline V gene (reference sequence). The CDR3 loop is CSARDPNRGNSYNEQFF.

This chain links TRBV7-3 with TRBJ2-1; TCRdb picks TRBD2, but there is no DNA to check that call. The CDR3 has 13 amino acids. Per the germline V gene, CDR1 is SGHTA and CDR2 is FQGTGA. The CDR3 is CASSSGLNNEQFF. The variable domain in full, completed from reference TRBV7-3 and TRBJ2-1, reads GAGVSQTPSNKVTEKGKYVELRCDPISGHTALYWYRQSLGQGPEFLIYFQGTGAADDSGLPNDRFFAVRPEGSVSTLKIQRTERGDSAVYLCASSSGLNNEQFFGPGTRLTVL.

The gene calls are TRBV7-9 and TRBJ1-2; lacking DNA, the TRBD1 call made by TCRdb goes unchecked. This CDR3 has 14 amino acids. The germline V gene has CDR1 SEHNR and CDR2 FQNEAQ (reference sequence). The CDR3 spells CASRATGTFYGYTF.

V and J are TRBV29-1 and TRBJ1-2. The CDR3 contains 12 residues. The germline V gene encodes CDR1 SQVTM and CDR2 ANQGSEA. The CDR3 is CSVVVGDYGYTF. The whole variable domain, filled in from reference TRBV29-1 and TRBJ1-2, reads SAVISQKPSRDICQRGTSLTIQCQVDSQVTMMFWYRQQPGQSLTLIATANQGSEATYESGFVIDKFPISRPNLTFSTLTVSNMSPEDSSIYLCSVVVGDYGYTFGSGTRLTVV.

The chain employs TRBV28 and TRBJ1-1; the D call from TCRdb, TRBD1, cannot be confirmed without DNA. Germline V gives CDR1 MDHEN, CDR2 SYDVKM. The CDR3 loop spans 14 amino acids. The CDR3 region is CASSPVDRAAEAFF.

The chain employs TRBV6-2 or TRBV6-3 and TRBJ2-2; as DNA is missing, the TRBD2 call by TCRdb cannot be tested. Germline V gives CDR1 MNHEY, CDR2 SVGEGT. The CDR3 consists of 16 residues. CDR3 residues: CASKMDPLFAHGELFF.

This sequence joins TRBV28 and TRBJ1-5; checking the TCRdb D call of TRBD1 is not possible without DNA. The CDR3 covers 16 residues. CDR1 is MDHEN and CDR2 is SYDVKM in the germline V gene. CDR3 sequence reads: CASSIPSGSANQPQHF.

The rearrangement links TRBV20-1 to TRBJ2-7; TCRdb proposes TRBD2, but this gene call is untestable without DNA. CDR3 length: 13 residues. Germline lookup yields CDR1 DFQATT and CDR2 SNEGSKA (reference sequence). CDR3 protein: CSARGGNNYEQYF.

The chain employs TRBV5-1 and TRBJ2-1; the TRBD1 assignment by TCRdb is unverifiable without DNA. Per germline, CDR1 SGHRS and CDR2 YFSETQ. The CDR3 is made up of 14 amino acids. CDR3: CASSLRGGHNEQFF.

The chain uses TRBV9 and TRBJ2-1; the TRBD1 assignment by TCRdb is unverifiable without DNA. Per the germline V gene, CDR1 is SGDLS and CDR2 is YYNGEE. The CDR3 loop spans 18 amino acids. CDR3 region: CASSVGETGGTENNEQFF.

The chain couples TRBV29-1 to TRBJ2-2; TCRdb reports TRBD2, a call that lacks DNA to check it against. CDR1 is SQVTM and CDR2 is ANQGSEA in the germline V gene. The CDR3 loop spans 15 amino acids. This chain's CDR3 is CSVRTGASGTGELFF.

The chain has TRBV27 and TRBJ2-5; TCRdb indicates TRBD2, and absent DNA this call remains unverified. The CDR3 has 14 amino acids. Per the germline V gene, CDR1 is MNHEY and CDR2 is SMNVEV (reference sequence). The CDR3 protein is CASSLRGGAETQYF.